This TCR beta chain is drawn from a study of cytomegalovirus exposure and HLA in healthy donors. Findings and caveats of the study: A further, later analysis showed that HLA-associated TCR beta chains (compared with equally common others) were more clonally expanded. Earlier analysis found most TCR beta V segments productive about 90% or about 30% of the time. Available immune exposure information covered CMV serostatus only.

In the case of this clone: As yet, its antigen is unknown.

Each donor was healthy, and each was a bone marrow donor. The CDR3 sequence is 15 residues long. Looked up from germline, CDR1 is LNHDA and CDR2 is SQIVND (reference sequence). V shed 4 bases and J shed 9 bases, with 20 bases lying between them. The PCR employed 60 Vbeta primers together with 13 Jbeta primers. Only in-frame clones appear in the TCRdb table, and some are missing; sequencing was by immunoSEQ multiplex PCR. Of roughly 60,000 clones detected, 83% appear once; the ten largest clones hold around 4.1%. The V and J genes are TRBV19 and TRBJ2-3; D is ambiguous. Sequencing was carried out using PBMCs. The clonotype originates from a man aged 30 to 45 in good health and CMV-seronegative. The CDR3 sequence: CASSKAASRLETQYF. For the CDR3, the DNA is TGTGCCAGTAGTAAAGCAGCTTCTAGATTGGAAACGCAGTATTTT.